This TCR beta chain was sequenced in a study of blood T cell repertoires in COVID-19. Study-level background: Acute and convalescent COVID-19 specimens originated in the United States, Italy and Spain. T cells, B-cell-depleted T cells, or PBMCs provided the cDNA or gDNA that served as material.

Authors' data handling: Estimated nucleated cell counts came from reference gene primer amplification. Libraries were prepared by immunoSEQ multiplex PCR; TCRdb keeps only in-frame clonotypes and omits some of them. For V, J and clone size, that table is used; D and trimming come from the DNA. Here the sample spans roughly 39,000 clones, approximately 85% being singletons. Material for sequencing was peripheral blood. The sequence derives from a human donor in a cohort sampled during active COVID-19.

This CDR3 is CASSHRTGGYAEAFF. The CDR3 region has the DNA TGTGCCAGCAGTCACAGGACAGGGGGCTATGCTGAAGCTTTCTTT. This chain connects TRBV7-9 to TRBJ1-1, with 11 positions matching TRBD1. V lost 6 bases and J lost 6; bases outside the gene matches: 9. The CDR3 runs 15 residues. The germline gives CDR1 SEHNR, CDR2 FQNEAQ (reference sequence).